Each of the 12 T cell receptor beta chains below was sequenced from the same sample in a study of blood T cell repertoires in COVID-19. The data were produced by immunoSEQ multiplex PCR, yet TCRdb's version contains in-frame clones alone and is incomplete. The data show about 43,000 clones, roughly 88% seen once. Sequenced sample: peripheral blood. The receptors shown here come from a man in his sixties with active COVID-19.

The rearrangement uses TRBV28 and TRBJ2-2; TRBD2 matches 7 bases. The CDR3 is 17 amino acids. V was clipped by 3 bases and J by 8 bases; unmatched bases: 15. Germline lookup yields CDR1 MDHEN and CDR2 SYDVKM. The CDR3 coding sequence is TGTGCCAGCAGTTTTCCGCCAGCGGGACTCCGCGAAGGGGAGCTGTTTTTT. It is translated as CASSFPPAGLREGELFF.

The V and J genes are TRBV7-3 and TRBJ2-2; TRBD1 might be the D (6 bases). The germline V gene encodes CDR1 SGHTA and CDR2 FQGTGA. The CDR3 spans 16 residues. The V end was cut by 4 bases, the J end by 1 base, with 13 bases between. CDR3 coding DNA: TGTGCCAGCAGCTCCGAGACAGGAATGAACACCGGGGAGCTGTTTTTT. Translated: CASSSETGMNTGELFF.

V gene TRBV7-3 combines with J gene TRBJ1-1; 7 bases match TRBD1. V lost 4 bases to trimming and J lost 4 bases; unmatched junction nucleotides: 9. Germline V gives CDR1 SGHTA, CDR2 FQGTGA. The CDR3 has 15 residues. CDR3 protein: CASSSDRDGFTEAFF. CDR3 in DNA: TGTGCCAGCAGCTCAGACAGGGACGGGTTCACTGAAGCTTTCTTT.

The chain is built from TRBV4-3 and TRBJ2-3, with 7 bases aligning to TRBD2. Trimming cost V 1 base and J 1 base; bases outside gene matches: 5. Per the germline V gene, CDR1 is LGHNA and CDR2 is YSLEER. This CDR3 spans 16 amino acids. CDR3 protein: CASSQGLAAGTDTQYF. As DNA, the CDR3 is TGCGCCAGCAGCCAAGGCCTAGCGGCCGGCACAGATACGCAGTATTTT.

V is TRBV6-1 and J is TRBJ2-3; TRBD2 agrees at 9 bases. This CDR3 has 17 amino acids. Germline V gives CDR1 MNHNS, CDR2 SASEGT. After removal of 1 base from V and 3 bases from J, the junction contained 8 bases not matched to a gene. For the CDR3, the DNA is TGTGCCAGCAGTGAAGGGATAGCGGGAGTGGGAACAGATACGCAGTATTTT. It is translated as CASSEGIAGVGTDTQYF.

The chain is built from TRBV28 and TRBJ2-1; weak D call: TRBD2 (6 bases). Looked up from germline, CDR1 is MDHEN and CDR2 is SYDVKM. The ends were cut back, 2 bases at V and 8 bases at J, with 10 bases in the middle. The CDR3 sequence is 13 residues long. CDR3 loop: CASSLGGRDEQFF. The DNA for the CDR3 is TGTGCCAGCAGTTTAGGGGGGAGAGATGAGCAGTTCTTC.

This clone has more than one count but fewer than ten. The chain employs TRBV3-1 (or the pseudogene TRBV3-2) and TRBJ1-1, with D hard to call. The CDR3 has 13 amino acids. The V end was cut by 3 bases, the J end by 1 base, with 6 bases between. In germline, CDR1 is LGHDT, CDR2 YNNKEL (reference sequence). DNA of the CDR3: TGTGCCAGCAGCCATGCGGAGAACACTGAAGCTTTCTTT. This gives the protein CASSHAENTEAFF.

The chain links TRBV10-3 to TRBJ2-2, with 7 bases identical to TRBD2. The junction had 6 bases not matched to a gene; V was cut back by 8 bases and J by 3 bases. This CDR3 has 14 residues. Germline lookup yields CDR1 ENHRY and CDR2 SYGVKD. For the CDR3, the DNA is TGTGCCATCCAAGCGGGAAGGGACACCGGGGAGCTGTTTTTT. Its protein product is CAIQAGRDTGELFF.

The chain is built from TRBV5-4 and TRBJ1-5; 8 nucleotides agree with TRBD1. Germline V gene sequence: CDR1 SGHNT, CDR2 YYREEE (reference sequence). The CDR3 has 14 residues. The V segment lost 4 bases and the J segment 4 bases; nucleotides outside the gene matches: 4. As DNA, the CDR3 is TGTGCCAGCAGCACAGGGGGAGGTAATCAGCCCCAGCATTTT. Its translation: CASSTGGGNQPQHF. Full variable domain (rest looked up from reference TRBV5-4 and TRBJ1-5): ETGVTQSPTHLIKTRGQQVTLRCSSQSGHNTVSWYQQALGQGPQFIFQYYREEENGRGNFPPRFSGLQFPNYSSELNVNALELDDSALYLCASSTGGGNQPQHFGDGTRLSIL.

The CDR3, as DNA: TGCGCCAGCAGCCAAGATGGTGCCAGGGTGTCCGAGCAGTACTTC. Its protein is CASSQDGARVSEQYF. The chain has TRBV4-1 and TRBJ2-7, with D possibly TRBD1 on 5 matching bases. The germline gives CDR1 MGHRA, CDR2 YSYEKL. V lost 0 bases and J lost 6, with 15 bases in between. The CDR3 extends over 15 amino acids.

The V and J genes are TRBV28 and TRBJ1-1; D perhaps matches TRBD1 (6 bases). Trimming removed 6 bases at V and 0 bases at J, with 17 bases between. Germline V lookup: CDR1 MDHEN, CDR2 SYDVKM. This CDR3 spans 16 amino acids. Here the CDR3 DNA reads TGTGCCAGCAGCCCCGAGGGGGGGAATCTGAACACTGAAGCTTTCTTT. Translating it yields CASSPEGGNLNTEAFF.

The gene calls are TRBV10-1 and TRBJ2-6, with D perhaps matching TRBD1 (5 bases). This CDR3 has 13 residues. Germline CDR1 is WNHNN and CDR2 is SYGVQD (reference sequence). V was pared by 2 bases and J by 12 bases, with 11 bases between. DNA of the CDR3: TGCGCCAGCAGTGAGGGCAGGGTCACCGTCCTGACTTTC. Its protein product is CASSEGRVTVLTF.